The T cell receptor beta chain described here comes from a study of T cell repertoires in cytomegalovirus infection. Study-wide background: Indications of both CMV infection and matching HLA type were provided by public TCR beta signatures.

Trimming removed 2 bases from V and 5 bases from J, with 10 bases in between. This CDR3 is built from 14 residues. About this clonotype: Its antigen is unknown.

TCRdb passed the reads through MiXCR, listing each CDR3 protein once. Among hundreds of thousands of distinct CDR3 sequences, approximately 25% were seen once, and the ten largest hold around 7.6%. Study-level results: Adding up the frequency of public TCR beta families identified people who carried CMV plus the relevant HLA.

Sequenced material: CD8+ T cells from PBMCs. This receptor was identified in a human donor in good health (CMV status not recorded). Some clones in this sample may be carry-over from other donors' samples. The rearrangement links TRBV12-3 or TRBV12-4 to TRBJ2-1; no reliable D call. CDR3 bases: TGTGCCAGCAGTTTATCTAACGGCCACAATGAGCAGTTCTTC. This codes for CASSLSNGHNEQFF.